Below are 27 T cell receptor beta chains sequenced from a single sample in a study of early stage breast cancer tumors. Some clones are missing from TCRdb's copy, which holds only in-frame ones; the method was immunoSEQ multiplex PCR. The table includes about 29,000 clones, 84% detected once. Sample: blood. These receptors were collected from a person between 45 and 65 years old with breast cancer.

This chain uses TRBV5-1 with TRBJ1-1; TRBD1 is a possible D gene (5 bases). Germline V gene sequence: CDR1 SGHRS, CDR2 YFSETQ. This CDR3 is 11 amino acids long. Trimming stripped 5 bases from V and 8 bases from J, with 10 bases between. This chain's CDR3 is CASRSAGEAFF. CDR3 DNA: TGCGCCAGCAGATCCGCAGGGGAAGCTTTCTTT.

The J gene is TRBJ2-1, the V gene TRBV25-1; no clear D. CDR1 MGHDK and CDR2 SYGVNS come from the germline V gene. This CDR3 comprises 15 residues. V shed 3 bases and J shed 5 bases, with 14 bases lying between them. The CDR3 loop is CASSEPSLEDNEQFF. The CDR3 DNA sequence: TGTGCCAGCAGTGAGCCGAGTTTAGAGGACAATGAGCAGTTCTTC.

This sequence joins TRBV9 and TRBJ2-2, with D perhaps given as TRBD1 or TRBD2 (5 bases each). The CDR3 has 19 amino acids. V was shortened by 4 bases and J by 0 bases, with 22 bases between the two germline ends. From germline, CDR1 is SGDLS and CDR2 YYNGEE. CDR3 sequence (DNA): TGTGCCAGCAGCTCCCAGACTAATCCAGGGTCCCCGAACACCGGGGAGCTGTTTTTT. Translating it yields CASSSQTNPGSPNTGELFF. Filled out from reference TRBV9 and TRBJ2-2, the complete variable domain reads DSGVTQTPKHLITATGQRVTLRCSPRSGDLSVYWYQQSLDQGLQFLIQYYNGEERAKGNILERFSAQQFPDLHSELNLSSLELGDSALYFCASSSQTNPGSPNTGELFFGEGSRLTVL.

The chain combines TRBV5-1 with TRBJ2-7, with D perhaps TRBD2 (5 bases). Trimming pared 3 bases from V and 1 base from J, leaving 8 bases between. The CDR3 runs 13 residues. Germline V gives CDR1 SGHRS, CDR2 YFSETQ. CDR3 in DNA: TGCGCCAGCAGCTCTACTAGGTCCTACGAGCAGTACTTC. Amino acids: CASSSTRSYEQYF.

The chain links TRBV30 to TRBJ2-7; no clear D. CDR1 is GTSNPN, CDR2 SVGIG, per germline (reference sequence). This CDR3 is built from 12 residues. The V end lost 1 base, the J end lost 6 bases, and 10 bases lay between the germline ends. Here the CDR3 reads CAWSEPWGEQYF. Written as DNA, the CDR3 is TGTGCCTGGAGTGAACCGTGGGGCGAGCAGTACTTC.

This clone was seen more than once but under ten times. The CDR3 bases are TGTGCCAGTAGTATAGACGCACAAGACTATGGCTACACCTTC. It is translated as CASSIDAQDYGYTF. The V gene is TRBV19, the J gene TRBJ1-2; the D is unclear. This CDR3 contains 14 residues. Germline-derived CDR1 and CDR2 are LNHDA and SQIVND (reference sequence). V was pared by 0 bases and J by 3 bases, with 8 bases between. Looking up the rest from reference TRBV19 and TRBJ1-2 gives the full variable domain: DGGITQSPKYLFRKEGQNVTLSCEQNLNHDAMYWYRQDPGQGLRLIYYSQIVNDFQKGDIAEGYSVSREKKESFPLTVTSAQKNPTAFYLCASSIDAQDYGYTFGSGTRLTVV.

This clone came up once. The genes are TRBV29-1 and TRBJ2-7; perhaps TRBD1 as D (5 bases). The CDR3 contains 12 residues. CDR1 and CDR2 from the germline V gene are SQVTM and ANQGSEA. V dropped 3 bases and J dropped 4 bases, with 10 bases sitting between them. Here the CDR3 reads CSVEVDSYEQYF. CDR3 bases: TGCAGCGTTGAGGTCGACAGTTACGAGCAGTACTTC.

The chain uses TRBV19 and TRBJ1-4; D may be TRBD1 (5 bases). Trimming cost V 5 bases and J 0 bases, with 10 bases left between them. CDR3 length: 15 residues. Germline CDR1 and CDR2: LNHDA and SQIVND (reference sequence). CDR3 bases: TGTGCCAGTAGTGATACAGGAGCAACTAATGAAAAACTGTTTTTT. Translating it yields CASSDTGATNEKLFF.

The chain couples TRBV6-4 to TRBJ2-6, with unresolved D. The germline CDR1 and CDR2 sequences are MRHNA and SNTAGT. Trimming removed 0 bases at V and 0 bases at J, with 6 bases between. The CDR3 loop spans 16 amino acids. The CDR3 protein is CASSDSGSSGANVLTF. Written as DNA, the CDR3 is TGTGCCAGCAGTGACTCGGGCAGCTCTGGGGCCAACGTCCTGACTTTC.

The J gene is TRBJ1-3, the V gene TRBV27; D may be TRBD1 (5 bases). Deletions cut 5 bases from V and 4 bases from J, with 18 bases between. The CDR3 is made up of 16 amino acids. CDR1 MNHEY and CDR2 SMNVEV come from the germline V gene (reference sequence). DNA for the CDR3: TGTGCCAGCAGTGTCGGGACCCCAAAAGCCGGAAACACCATATATTTT. Translation: CASSVGTPKAGNTIYF.

The chain joins TRBV11-3 to TRBJ2-7, with 9 bases matching TRBD1. In germline, CDR1 is SGHNT, CDR2 YENEEA. The CDR3 spans 15 residues. V lost 5 bases, J lost 9 bases, and 14 bases stayed unmatched. CDR3 protein: CASSLGDRESTRQYF. In nucleotides, the CDR3 is TGTGCCAGCAGCCTAGGGGACAGGGAATCGACGCGGCAGTACTTC.

The chain combines TRBV15 with TRBJ1-5, with D tentatively TRBD1 (5 bases). Looked up from germline, CDR1 is LNHNV and CDR2 is YYDKDF (reference sequence). The CDR3 totals 14 residues. V lost 3 bases and J lost 9, with 15 bases in between. CDR3 loop: CATSRGGGGTPQHF. CDR3 sequence (DNA): TGTGCCACCAGCAGGGGTGGTGGGGGGACGCCCCAGCATTTT.

The gene calls are TRBV13 and TRBJ2-3; D is ambiguous. The V end lost 5 bases, the J end lost 1 base, and 10 bases lay between the germline ends. Per the germline V gene, CDR1 is PRHDT and CDR2 is FYEKMQ (reference sequence). This CDR3 is built from 14 residues. CDR3 sequence: CASSEKGGTDTQYF. Written as DNA, the CDR3 is TGTGCCAGCAGCGAAAAGGGCGGCACAGATACGCAGTATTTT.

The J gene is TRBJ1-1, the V gene TRBV6-5; a possible D gene is TRBD1 (6 bases). CDR1 MNHEY and CDR2 SVGAGI come from the germline V gene. The length of the CDR3 is 13 residues. The V end lost 6 bases, the J end lost 0 bases, and 8 bases lay between the germline ends. The CDR3 DNA reads as TGTGCCAGCAGACAGGGTCTGAACACTGAAGCTTTCTTT. Translating it yields CASRQGLNTEAFF.

This clone came up once. The chain couples TRBV27 to TRBJ2-5; 7 positions match TRBD2. Losses at the gene ends were 4 bases for V and 4 bases for J; bases not matched to a gene: 9. The V gene's germline CDR1 is MNHEY and CDR2 SMNVEV (reference sequence). This CDR3 comprises 15 residues. CDR3 region: CASSSPREDGETQYF. The CDR3 region has the DNA TGTGCCAGCAGTTCCCCACGGGAGGATGGAGAGACCCAGTACTTC.

The rearrangement joins TRBV2 to TRBJ1-5; no firm D call. V lost 6 bases to trimming and J lost 4 bases, with 10 bases between them. Germline loops: CDR1 SNHLY, CDR2 FYNNEI. The CDR3 runs 13 residues. Written as DNA, the CDR3 is TGTGCCAGCAGGCGGAGCTCTAATCAGCCCCAGCATTTT. It specifies CASRRSSNQPQHF.

The rearrangement uses TRBV27 and TRBJ1-2; TRBD1 is a possible D gene (6 bases). V was trimmed by 7 bases and J by 7 bases, leaving 19 bases between them. This CDR3 has 14 residues. Looked up from germline, CDR1 is MNHEY and CDR2 is SMNVEV (reference sequence). This CDR3 is CASTSIRGRGGYTF. DNA of the CDR3: TGTGCCAGCACCTCGATCAGGGGACGAGGTGGCTACACCTTC.

J is TRBJ2-7 and V is TRBV7-9; 10 bases are a match to TRBD1. The CDR3 runs to 16 residues. CDR1 and CDR2 from the germline V gene are SEHNR and FQNEAQ (reference sequence). Trimming cost V 4 bases and J 5 bases; bases outside gene matches: 11. The CDR3 nucleotides read TGTGCCAGCAGCTCGCCCTCCGGGACAGGGGAAAACGAGCAGTACTTC. This codes for CASSSPSGTGENEQYF.

CDR3 sequence reads: CASSQDRAPKNIQYF. CDR3 nucleotides: TGTGCCAGCAGCCAGGACAGGGCACCCAAAAACATTCAGTACTTC. V usage is TRBV5-4 and J usage is TRBJ2-4; 8 bases map to TRBD1. Per the germline V gene, CDR1 is SGHNT and CDR2 is YYREEE (reference sequence). This CDR3 is built from 15 residues. The V gene end was trimmed by 4 bases and the J gene end by 2 bases; junction bases not matched to a gene: 5. Variable domain in full (rest from reference TRBV5-4 and TRBJ2-4): ETGVTQSPTHLIKTRGQQVTLRCSSQSGHNTVSWYQQALGQGPQFIFQYYREEENGRGNFPPRFSGLQFPNYSSELNVNALELDDSALYLCASSQDRAPKNIQYFGAGTRLSVL.

The chain employs TRBV5-6 and TRBJ2-1, with D maybe TRBD2 (6 bases). Trimming shortened V by 3 bases and J by 1 base, and 20 bases separated the two germline ends. Germline lookup yields CDR1 SGHDT and CDR2 YYEEEE. This CDR3 is built from 18 residues. The CDR3 coding sequence is TGTGCCAGCAGCTCCGATACCCGGAGGGTCTTATCCTACAATGAGCAGTTCTTC. Amino acids: CASSSDTRRVLSYNEQFF. The variable domain in full, with the rest retrieved from reference TRBV5-6 and TRBJ2-1, is DAGVTQSPTHLIKTRGQQVTLRCSPKSGHDTVSWYQQALGQGPQFIFQYYEEEERQRGNFPDRFSGHQFPNYSSELNVNALLLGDSALYLCASSSDTRRVLSYNEQFFGPGTRLTVL.

V usage is TRBV4-1 and J usage is TRBJ2-2; TRBD2 aligns across 8 bases. The CDR3 has 16 residues. The germline V gene encodes CDR1 MGHRA and CDR2 YSYEKL. V shed 0 bases, J shed 6 bases, and the junction held 6 bases outside the gene matches. DNA for the CDR3: TGCGCCAGCAGCCAAGAAGCAAGCGGGAGTGCCGGGGAGCTGTTTTTT. Translation: CASSQEASGSAGELFF.

V and J are TRBV7-8 and TRBJ2-7; weak D call: TRBD2 (6 bases). The germline V gene encodes CDR1 SGHVS and CDR2 FQNEAQ. The V end lost 1 base, the J end lost 3 bases, and 13 bases lay between the germline ends. The CDR3 has 15 residues. The CDR3 coding sequence is TGTGCCAGCAGCTTAGGGCTAGCGAGCATCTACGAGCAGTACTTC. Its translation is CASSLGLASIYEQYF.

V is TRBV5-1 and J is TRBJ1-1; D perhaps matches TRBD1 (5 bases). The CDR3 extends over 14 amino acids. Germline CDR1 SGHRS, CDR2 YFSETQ. Trimming cost V 0 bases and J 6 bases, with 12 bases left between them. CDR3 region: CASSLGGGMAEAFF. CDR3 nucleotide sequence: TGCGCCAGCAGCTTGGGGGGGGGAATGGCTGAAGCTTTCTTT.

In this sample, this clone turned up a few times. V and J are TRBV5-1 and TRBJ2-3; D not certain. Trimming shortened V by 0 bases and J by 5 bases, and 1 base separated the two germline ends. Germline assignment: CDR1 SGHRS and CDR2 YFSETQ. The CDR3 spans 11 residues. CDR3 sequence (DNA): TGCGCCAGCAGCTTGGAAGATACGCAGTATTTT. Its protein product is CASSLEDTQYF.

This clone occurred once. This chain joins TRBV27 and TRBJ2-5, with D possibly being TRBD1 or TRBD2 (6 bases each). The CDR3 has 14 amino acids. Trimming pared 3 bases from V and 5 bases from J, leaving 13 bases between. Germline values: CDR1 MNHEY, CDR2 SMNVEV (reference sequence). CDR3 protein: CASSFNGGRETQYF. In nucleotides, the CDR3 is TGTGCCAGCAGTTTTAACGGGGGCCGGGAGACCCAGTACTTC.

The chain has TRBV18 and TRBJ1-2; tentative D call: TRBD1 (6 bases). This CDR3 is built from 12 residues. Germline CDR1 and CDR2: KGHSH and LQKENI. V lost 3 bases and J lost 6, with 8 bases in between. The chain's CDR3 is CASSPPGDGYTF. The CDR3 DNA sequence: TGTGCCAGCTCACCTCCAGGGGATGGCTACACCTTC.

This chain connects TRBV5-5 to TRBJ1-1; TRBD1 aligns across 7 bases. The V gene's germline CDR1 is SGHKS and CDR2 YYEKEE (reference sequence). The CDR3 covers 16 residues. The J segment lost 3 bases and the V segment lost 0 bases, leaving 8 bases of the junction unmatched. CDR3 amino acids: CASSLAIKGADTEAFF. CDR3 nucleotide sequence: TGTGCCAGCAGCTTGGCAATTAAGGGGGCGGACACTGAAGCTTTCTTT.